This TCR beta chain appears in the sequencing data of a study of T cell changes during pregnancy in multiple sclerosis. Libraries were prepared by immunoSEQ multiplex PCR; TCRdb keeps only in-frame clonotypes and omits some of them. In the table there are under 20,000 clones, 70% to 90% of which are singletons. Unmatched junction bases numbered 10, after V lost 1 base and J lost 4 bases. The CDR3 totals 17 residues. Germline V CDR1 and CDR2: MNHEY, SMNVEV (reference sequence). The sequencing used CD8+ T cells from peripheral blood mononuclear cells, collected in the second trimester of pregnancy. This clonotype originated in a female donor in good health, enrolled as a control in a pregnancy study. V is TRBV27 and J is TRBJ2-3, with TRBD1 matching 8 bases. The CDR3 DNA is TGTGCCAGCAGTTTATTTACCCGGACAGGGCGCGCAGATACGCAGTATTTT. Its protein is CASSLFTRTGRADTQYF.